A selection of T cell receptor beta chains follows, all from one sample in a study of blood T cell repertoires in COVID-19. The repertoire was sequenced with immunoSEQ multiplex PCR; TCRdb's copy has only in-frame clones and lacks some. Here the sample spans approximately 180,000 clones, 80% to 90% being singletons. Sequenced material: peripheral blood. These receptor sequences come from a man aged 35-49 years with active or convalescent COVID-19. Both conserved end residues are part of each CDR3.

V	J	CDR3
TRBV19	TRBJ1-5	CASRDRGVGNQPQHF
TRBV18	TRBJ1-2	CASSPDRNYGYTF
TRBV6-1	TRBJ1-6	CASSSRTGGVSPLHF
TRBV7-2	TRBJ1-6	CASSFAGQKNSPLHF
TRBV19	TRBJ2-7	CASSIAPGQYEQYF
TRBV2	TRBJ2-1	CASSLDRVGVNEQFF
TRBV6-1	TRBJ2-5	CASSAGVGLAQGTQYF
TRBV5-1	TRBJ2-2	CASSTTGGTGELFF
TRBV5-4	TRBJ2-1	CASSGTSWGRYNEQFF
TRBV5-1	TRBJ2-3	CASRLRGAYTDTQYF